This TCR beta chain was sequenced for a study of blood T cell repertoires in COVID-19. The wider study: PBMCs, B-cell-depleted T cells, or T cells were the source of the cDNA or gDNA that made up the material.

Participants were aged 18 to 89 years from roughly 25 US areas. Participants' reported clinical history set cohort assignment. Generated by immunoSEQ multiplex PCR, the TCRdb table keeps only in-frame clones and is missing some. This sample carries 490,000 or so clones, 80% to 90% of them seen once, and the ten largest clones take around 8%. In germline, CDR1 is SGHNT, CDR2 YYREEE (reference sequence). V lost 4 bases and J lost 6; bases outside the gene matches: 11. The CDR3 totals 17 residues. The sequence was obtained from a woman aged 60 to 75 who had recovered from COVID-19. Material: PBMCs or T cells enriched from blood (not recorded which). The chain carries TRBV5-4 and TRBJ2-1; 12 nucleotides match TRBD2. The CDR3 coding sequence is TGTGCCAGCAGCCCCCGGGCTGGACTAGCGGGGACCAATGAGCAGTTCTTC. Its translation: CASSPRAGLAGTNEQFF.